The entry below gives a single T cell receptor (beta chain) sequence along with its context. This record belongs to a study of cytomegalovirus exposure and HLA in healthy donors. The CDR3 runs to 15 residues. CDR1 is LNHDA, CDR2 SQIVND, per germline (reference sequence). V was cut by 4 bases and J by 4 bases, with 16 bases left in between. This PCR relied on a set of 60 Vbeta primers and 13 Jbeta primers. Here immunoSEQ multiplex PCR was the method, and the copy in TCRdb shows in-frame clones only, minus some. The table has some 170,000 clones, roughly 80% seen once. Sequenced sample: PBMCs. The rearrangement uses TRBV19 and TRBJ1-1; TRBD1 is a possible D gene (6 bases). The source is a man aged 30 to 39 in good health and CMV-seropositive. CDR3 bases: TGTGCCAGTAGTACGGGGGGCCCTCTGACCACTGAAGCTTTCTTT. This encodes CASSTGGPLTTEAFF.